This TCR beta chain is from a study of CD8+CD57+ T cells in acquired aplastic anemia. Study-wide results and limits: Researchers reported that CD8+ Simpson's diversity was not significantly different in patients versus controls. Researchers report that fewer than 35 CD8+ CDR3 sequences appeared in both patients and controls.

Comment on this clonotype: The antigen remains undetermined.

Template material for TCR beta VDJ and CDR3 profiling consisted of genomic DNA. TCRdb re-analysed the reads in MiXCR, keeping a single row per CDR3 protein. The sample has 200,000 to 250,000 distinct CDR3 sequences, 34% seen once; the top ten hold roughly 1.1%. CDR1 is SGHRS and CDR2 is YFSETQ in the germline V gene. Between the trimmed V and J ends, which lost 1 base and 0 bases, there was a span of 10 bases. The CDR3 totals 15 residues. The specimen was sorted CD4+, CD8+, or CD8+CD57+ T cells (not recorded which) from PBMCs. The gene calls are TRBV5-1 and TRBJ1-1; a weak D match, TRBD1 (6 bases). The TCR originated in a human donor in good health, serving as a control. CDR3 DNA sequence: TGCGCCAGCAGCTTGTTTGGGGGCATGAACACTGAAGCTTTCTTT. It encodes CASSLFGGMNTEAFF.